This TCR beta chain derives from a study of radiotherapy plus CTLA-4 blockade in lung cancer. The overall study: Objective responses arose in about 17% of patients, and around 30% experienced disease control.

The study gave focal radiation plus ipilimumab CTLA-4 blockade to patients with chemo-refractory metastatic non-small-cell lung cancer. Broader study findings: Reports identified early blood T cell clone dynamics, with interferon-beta, as the best response predictor. Radiotherapy plus ipilimumab was followed by expansion in blood of tumor-derived TCR clones.

On this clone itself: Its specificity is unknown.

Germline V gene sequence: CDR1 SGHVS, CDR2 FNYEAQ. The CDR3 length is 14 residues. Trimming at V came to 5 bases and at J to 5 bases, leaving 7 bases not matched to a gene. The table came from immunoSEQ multiplex PCR; TCRdb's copy has only in-frame clones and leaves some out. The data hold roughly 90,000 clones, with roughly 79% observed a single time. The sample was peripheral blood, taken from a patient treated with radiotherapy plus ipilimumab. This chain uses TRBV7-6 with TRBJ2-5; 8 nucleotides match TRBD1. This receptor was taken from a human donor with non-small cell lung cancer who had a partial response to radiotherapy plus ipilimumab. Some clones in this sample may be carry-over from other donors' samples. CDR3 sequence reads: CASSQGQVHETQYF. As DNA, the CDR3 is TGTGCCAGCAGCCAGGGACAGGTCCACGAGACCCAGTACTTC.